Following are 4 T cell receptor beta chains from one sample sequenced in a study of T cell changes during pregnancy in multiple sclerosis. Here immunoSEQ multiplex PCR was the method, and the copy in TCRdb shows in-frame clones only, minus some. The table lists about 24,000 clones, around four fifths of them singletons. Source: CD8+ T cells from peripheral blood mononuclear cells, taken in the first trimester of pregnancy. The source is a female donor in good health, enrolled as a control in a pregnancy study.

This chain connects TRBV28 to TRBJ2-1; D is possibly TRBD2 (5 bases). CDR1 is MDHEN and CDR2 is SYDVKM in the germline V gene. This CDR3 is 15 amino acids long. V shed 5 bases and J shed 4 bases, with 15 bases lying between them. CDR3 loop: CASSTRRNPYNEQFF. CDR3 DNA: TGTGCCAGCAGTACTCGGAGGAACCCGTACAATGAGCAGTTCTTC.

CDR3 in DNA: TGTGCCACCAGCAGAGTTGGCGGGACGGGGAATGAAAAACTGTTTTTT. Protein sequence: CATSRVGGTGNEKLFF. This chain connects TRBV15 to TRBJ1-4; tentatively, D is TRBD1 (5 bases). Germline CDR1 and CDR2: LNHNV and YYDKDF (reference sequence). The CDR3 contains 16 residues. The V gene lost 1 base and the J gene lost 5 bases, with 14 bases spanning the gap.

The rearrangement uses TRBV15 and TRBJ1-4; D uncertain. CDR1 is LNHNV and CDR2 is YYDKDF in the germline V gene (reference sequence). CDR3 length: 15 residues. The V and J ends lost 1 base and 6 bases respectively, with 12 bases between them. CDR3 sequence: CATSRGEREDEKLFF. CDR3 nucleotide sequence: TGTGCCACCAGCAGAGGAGAAAGGGAGGATGAAAAACTGTTTTTT. Full variable domain (remainder filled in from reference TRBV15 and TRBJ1-4): DAMVIQNPRYQVTQFGKPVTLSCSQTLNHNVMYWYQQKSSQAPKLLFHYYDKDFNNEADTPDNFQSRRPNTSFCFLDIRSPGLGDTAMYLCATSRGEREDEKLFFGSGTQLSVL.

The chain links TRBV19 to TRBJ2-2; 8 positions match TRBD2. Unmatched junction bases numbered 6, after V lost 7 bases and J lost 2 bases. This CDR3 is 15 amino acids long. Germline CDR1 is LNHDA and CDR2 is SQIVND (reference sequence). The CDR3 region is CASTPAGDNTGELFF. The DNA of the CDR3 is TGTGCCAGTACTCCAGCGGGGGACAACACCGGGGAGCTGTTTTTT.